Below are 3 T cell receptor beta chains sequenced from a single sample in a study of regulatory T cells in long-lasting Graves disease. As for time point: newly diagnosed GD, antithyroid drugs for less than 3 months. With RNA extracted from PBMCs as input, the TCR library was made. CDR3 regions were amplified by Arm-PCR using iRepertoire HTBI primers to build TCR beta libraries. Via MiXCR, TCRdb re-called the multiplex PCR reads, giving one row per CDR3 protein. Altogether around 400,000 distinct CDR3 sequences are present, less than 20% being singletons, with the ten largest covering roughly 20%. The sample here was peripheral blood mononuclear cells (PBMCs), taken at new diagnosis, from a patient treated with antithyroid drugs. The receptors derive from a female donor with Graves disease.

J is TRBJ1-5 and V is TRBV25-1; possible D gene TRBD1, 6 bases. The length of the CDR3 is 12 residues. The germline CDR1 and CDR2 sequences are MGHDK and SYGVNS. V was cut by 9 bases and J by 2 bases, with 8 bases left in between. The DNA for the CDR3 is TGTGCCAGAGGACAGCGCAATCAGCCCCAGCATTTT. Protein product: CARGQRNQPQHF. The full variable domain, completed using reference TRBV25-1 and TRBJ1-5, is EADIYQTPRYLVIGTGKKITLECSQTMGHDKMYWYQQDPGMELHLIHYSYGVNSTEKGDLSSESTVSRIRTEHFPLTLESARPSHTSQYLCARGQRNQPQHFGDGTRLSIL.

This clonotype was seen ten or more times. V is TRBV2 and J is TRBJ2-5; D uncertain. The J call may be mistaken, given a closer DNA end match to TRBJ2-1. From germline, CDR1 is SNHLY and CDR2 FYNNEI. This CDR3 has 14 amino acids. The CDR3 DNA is TGTGCCAGCAGGAAGAGTTTTCGGGTCGGTGAGCAGTTCTTC. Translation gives CASRKSFRVGEQFF.

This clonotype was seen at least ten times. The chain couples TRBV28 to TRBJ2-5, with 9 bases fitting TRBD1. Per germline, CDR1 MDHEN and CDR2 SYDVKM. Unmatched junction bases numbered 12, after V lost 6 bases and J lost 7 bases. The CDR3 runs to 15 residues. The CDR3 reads CASSWVRQGGWTQYF. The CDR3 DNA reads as TGTGCCAGCAGCTGGGTACGACAGGGGGGATGGACCCAGTACTTC.